A single sample is the source of the 13 T cell receptor beta chains below, sequenced in a study of CD8 T cells in ankylosing spondylitis. Study-wide points: A motif in TCR beta, a set of under ten highly homologous variants, appeared characteristic of ankylosing spondylitis blood.

Antigens for these TCRs are unknown. TCRdb reprocessed the 5' RACE reads via MiXCR and lists one record per CDR3 protein. In the table there are 650,000 to 800,000 distinct CDR3 sequences, around 17% of which are singletons. Sequencing input: blood, either unsorted or a sorted T cell fraction (not recorded which). These receptors originate from a male donor with ankylosing spondylitis.

This chain connects TRBV4-2 to TRBJ2-1; the D gene is possibly TRBD2 (5 bases). V was trimmed by 1 base and J by 7 bases, leaving 20 bases between them. The CDR3 has 17 residues. From germline, CDR1 is LGHNA and CDR2 YNFKEQ. The CDR3 DNA sequence: TGTGCCAGCAGCCAAGGATCCGGGGAAAAGAACGGGAATGAGCAGTTCTTC. The encoded protein is CASSQGSGEKNGNEQFF.

The CDR3 loop reads CAWSVLEPGELFF. Here the CDR3 DNA reads TGTGCCTGGAGTGTACTGGAACCCGGGGAGCTGTTTTTT. The rearrangement uses TRBV30 and TRBJ2-2, with D hard to call. Germline values: CDR1 GTSNPN, CDR2 SVGIG (reference sequence). Trimming shortened V by 0 bases and J by 6 bases, and 8 bases separated the two germline ends. The CDR3 totals 13 residues.

The rearrangement links TRBV12-3 or TRBV12-4 to TRBJ2-1; tentatively, D is TRBD1 or TRBD2 (6 bases each). CDR3 length: 13 amino acids. With 7 bases removed from V and 13 bases from J, the gap between germline ends came to 20 bases. The CDR3 DNA sequence: TGTGCCAGCAAATTTGGGGGGCCGGGTCTTCAGTTCTTC. It specifies CASKFGGPGLQFF.

The chain carries TRBV20-1 and TRBJ2-7; D remains unclear. The CDR3 totals 12 residues. CDR1 is DFQATT and CDR2 is SNEGSKA in the germline V gene (reference sequence). V was trimmed by 5 bases and J by 3 bases, leaving 11 bases between them. In DNA form, the CDR3 reads TGCAGTGCTCCCGGGCCCGTCTACGAGCAGTACTTC. It yields the protein CSAPGPVYEQYF.

This chain joins TRBV3-1 and TRBJ1-2; tentative D call: TRBD1 (5 bases). Looked up from germline, CDR1 is LGHDT and CDR2 is YNNKEL (reference sequence). This CDR3 has 15 amino acids. With 1 base removed from V and 5 bases from J, the gap between germline ends came to 14 bases. The CDR3 bases are TGTGCCAGCAGCCAAGCTTCGACTGGGGGTTATGGCTACACCTTC. This gives the protein CASSQASTGGYGYTF.

This chain uses TRBV6-2 or TRBV6-3 with TRBJ2-2; D tentatively reads TRBD1 or TRBD2 (7 bases each). Germline-derived CDR1 and CDR2 are MNHEY and SVGEGT. V was pared by 3 bases and J by 3 bases, with 11 bases between. This CDR3 region has 15 residues. The CDR3 sequence: CASSYAGGDTGELFF. In DNA, the CDR3 is TGTGCCAGCAGTTATGCAGGGGGGGACACCGGGGAGCTGTTTTTT.

This clonotype was observed a handful of times. CDR3 sequence: CASSVPTPGRTLPEAFF. For the CDR3, the DNA is TGCGCCAGCAGCGTCCCTACACCGGGACGGACGTTGCCTGAAGCTTTCTTT. The rearrangement links TRBV5-1 to TRBJ1-1, with TRBD1 as a possible D gene (5 bases). Germline CDR1 and CDR2: SGHRS and YFSETQ. Trimming left V 4 bases short and J 6 bases short, with 25 bases between. CDR3 size: 17 residues.

The chain carries TRBV5-1 and TRBJ1-1; D uncertain. CDR1 is SGHRS and CDR2 is YFSETQ in the germline V gene. The CDR3 is 12 residues long. With 3 bases removed from V and 4 bases from J, the gap between germline ends came to 7 bases. As DNA, the CDR3 is TGCGCCAGCAGCTGGAGTGGCACTGAAGCTTTCTTT. It encodes CASSWSGTEAFF.

This clonotype was seen more than once but under ten times. An end of the junction does not agree with germline; a read error may underlie this. The V call is TRBV20-1, the J call TRBJ1-2; 8 bases are a match to TRBD1. The CDR3 consists of 12 residues. Germline V lookup: CDR1 DFQATT, CDR2 SNEGSKA (reference sequence). This CDR3 reads CSAVPGQVFAYF. The CDR3 nucleotides are TGCAGTGCCGTACCGGGACAGGTTTTCGCTTACTTC.

This clonotype was detected only a few times. V is TRBV7-8 and J is TRBJ2-2, with D tentatively TRBD2 (6 bases). V lost 5 bases to trimming and J lost 6 bases, with 13 bases between them. The CDR3 runs to 14 residues. Germline CDR1 is SGHVS and CDR2 is FQNEAQ. The DNA of the CDR3 is TGTGCCAGCAGCGTCCGCAGGGAGGCCGGGGAGCTGTTTTTT. Translating it yields CASSVRREAGELFF.

The rearrangement joins TRBV7-9 to TRBJ1-4; D is uncertain. Per germline, CDR1 SEHNR and CDR2 FQNEAQ (reference sequence). Trimming shortened V by 6 bases and J by 3 bases, and 14 bases separated the two germline ends. The CDR3 has 15 amino acids. The CDR3 loop reads CASSPLTDPNEKLFF. The CDR3 DNA follows: TGTGCCAGCAGTCCCCTTACAGACCCTAATGAAAAACTGTTTTTT.

This clonotype appeared many times. The chain recombines TRBV2 with TRBJ1-2; D possibly corresponds to TRBD1 (5 bases). The CDR3 has 14 residues. V shed 2 bases and J shed 4 bases, with 11 bases lying between them. Germline V CDR1 and CDR2: SNHLY, FYNNEI. CDR3 in amino acids: CASSESAGTYGYTF. Written as DNA, the CDR3 is TGTGCCAGCAGTGAATCGGCAGGGACCTATGGCTACACCTTC.

This clonotype was counted only a few times. The CDR3 DNA reads as TGCAGCGTTGGCAGGGGCTCCGGGGAGCTGTTTTTT. Translating it yields CSVGRGSGELFF. This chain links TRBV29-1 with TRBJ2-2, with D possibly matching TRBD1 (6 bases). CDR3 length equals 12 residues. Per the germline V gene, CDR1 is SQVTM and CDR2 is ANQGSEA. V was cut by 4 bases and J by 6 bases, with 9 bases left in between.